The rows below give T cell receptor beta chains drawn from one sample of a study of OX40 agonist ivuxolimab in advanced cancers. The table came from immunoSEQ multiplex PCR; TCRdb's copy has only in-frame clones and leaves some out. The repertoire holds tens of thousands of clones, roughly 80% seen once, with approximately 22% in the top ten. The input for sequencing was CD4+ or CD8+ T cells sorted from blood, taken in a trial of the OX40 agonist ivuxolimab. These TCRs come from an adult with an advanced solid tumor such as melanoma, head and neck, liver or kidney cancer. The CDR3 runs from the conserved cysteine through the conserved F or W. D genes are given only for firm matches. For some rows the clone size is stated as once, few or many, or as a class when expanded; others skip it.

size	J	D	V	CDR3	DNA
once	TRBJ2-7	TRBD2	TRBV2	CASKVSLAGSEQYF	TGTGCCAGCAAAGTAAGCCTAGCGGGAAGCGAGCAGTACTTC
.	TRBJ2-5	TRBD2	TRBV11-3	CASSRFGRGGLGETQYF	TGTGCCAGCAGCCGATTCGGGCGGGGGGGCCTGGGAGAGACCCAGTACTTC
.	TRBJ2-1	TRBD2	TRBV5-1	CASSLATSGSGPPYNEQFF	TGCGCCAGCAGCTTGGCCACTAGCGGGAGTGGCCCCCCCTACAATGAGCAGTTCTTC
.	TRBJ2-6	.	TRBV19	CASSIRPSGANVLTF	TGTGCCAGTAGTATTCGGCCCTCTGGGGCCAACGTCCTGACTTTC
once	TRBJ1-2	.	TRBV6-1	CASSETGYGYTF	TGTGCCAGCAGTGAAACAGGCTATGGCTACACCTTC
.	TRBJ2-1	TRBD2	TRBV5-1	CASSLSGTSMGDEQFF	TGCGCCAGCAGCTTGTCAGGGACTAGCATGGGGGATGAGCAGTTCTTC
.	TRBJ2-1	.	TRBV2	CASSVQDNEQFF	TGTGCCAGCAGTGTGCAGGACAATGAGCAGTTCTTC
.	TRBJ2-6	.	TRBV27	CASHGQAGANVLTF	TGTGCCAGCCACGGGCAAGCTGGGGCCAACGTCCTGACTTTC
.	TRBJ1-5	.	TRBV7-8	CASSRRGLQPQHF	TGTGCCAGCAGCCGTCGGGGGCTTCAGCCCCAGCATTTT
.	TRBJ2-3	TRBD2	TRBV28	CASRTRGTDTQYF	TGTGCCAGCAGGACGCGGGGGACAGATACGCAGTATTTT
.	TRBJ1-1	.	TRBV21-1	CASSKKWRGGNTEAFF	TGTGCCAGCAGCAAAAAGTGGAGGGGGGGGAACACTGAAGCTTTCTTT
.	TRBJ1-5	.	TRBV19	CASSMVSEIGQPQHF	TGTGCCAGTAGTATGGTATCGGAGATCGGGCAGCCCCAGCATTTT
once	TRBJ2-3	.	TRBV9	CASSGDINTDTQYF	TGTGCCAGCAGCGGAGACATAAACACAGATACGCAGTATTTT
.	TRBJ2-3	.	TRBV18	CASSPPEGLSTDTQYF	TGTGCCAGCTCACCACCAGAGGGATTATCCACAGATACGCAGTATTTT
once	TRBJ1-2	.	TRBV7-9	CASGSLTGVYGYTF	TGTGCCAGCGGGTCTCTAACAGGTGTCTATGGCTACACCTTC
.	TRBJ2-2	.	TRBV4-2	CASSQESTGELFF	TGTGCCAGCAGCCAGGAGTCCACCGGGGAGCTGTTTTTT
.	TRBJ2-3	TRBD1	TRBV6-5	CASSYSFVRGTDTQYF	TGTGCCAGCAGTTACTCGTTTGTCAGGGGGACGGATACGCAGTATTTT
.	TRBJ2-5	TRBD1	TRBV2	CASSGGQGEGTQYF	TGTGCCAGCAGTGGTGGACAGGGAGAAGGGACCCAGTACTTC
.	TRBJ1-6	TRBD1	TRBV19	CASRTTGVNSPLHF	TGTGCCAGTAGGACAACAGGGGTTAATTCACCCCTCCACTTT